The entry below gives a single T cell receptor beta chain sequence along with its context. Sequence at one end of the junction differs from germline and may be a read error. Germline V gene sequence: CDR1 LNHDA, CDR2 SQIVND (reference sequence). The CDR3 contains 14 residues. The source of the sample is a study of metastatic and nonmetastatic thyroid tumors. In the study overall: From malignant and benign thyroid patients, repertoires in blood and in tumor or nodule tissue were compared.

No treatment had been given to any patient before thyroid surgery. TCRdb re-called the PCR reads via MiXCR. The profile shows tens of thousands of clones, about 29% of them singletons. Sequenced material: blood. The V gene is TRBV19, the J gene TRBJ2-5, with TRBD1 matching over 10 bases. The receptor comes from a female donor with papillary thyroid cancer or a benign thyroid nodule (not recorded which). Some clones in this sample may be carry-over from other donors' samples. The chain's CDR3 is CASSMGQGKETHYF. The CDR3 DNA reads as TGTGCCAGTAGTATGGGACAGGGGAAAGAGACCCATTACTTC.